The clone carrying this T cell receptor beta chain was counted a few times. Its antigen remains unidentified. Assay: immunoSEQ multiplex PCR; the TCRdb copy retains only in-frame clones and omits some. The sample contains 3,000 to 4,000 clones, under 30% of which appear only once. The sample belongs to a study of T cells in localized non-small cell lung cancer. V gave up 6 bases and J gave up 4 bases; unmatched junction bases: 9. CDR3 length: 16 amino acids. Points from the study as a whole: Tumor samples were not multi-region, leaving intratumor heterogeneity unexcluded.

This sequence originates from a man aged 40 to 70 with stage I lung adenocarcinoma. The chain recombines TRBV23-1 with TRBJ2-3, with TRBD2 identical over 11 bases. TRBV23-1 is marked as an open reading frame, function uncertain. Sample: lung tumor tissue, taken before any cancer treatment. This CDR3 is CASSQLAGVWSDTQYF. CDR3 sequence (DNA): TGCGCCAGCAGCCAACTAGCGGGGGTTTGGTCAGATACGCAGTATTTT.